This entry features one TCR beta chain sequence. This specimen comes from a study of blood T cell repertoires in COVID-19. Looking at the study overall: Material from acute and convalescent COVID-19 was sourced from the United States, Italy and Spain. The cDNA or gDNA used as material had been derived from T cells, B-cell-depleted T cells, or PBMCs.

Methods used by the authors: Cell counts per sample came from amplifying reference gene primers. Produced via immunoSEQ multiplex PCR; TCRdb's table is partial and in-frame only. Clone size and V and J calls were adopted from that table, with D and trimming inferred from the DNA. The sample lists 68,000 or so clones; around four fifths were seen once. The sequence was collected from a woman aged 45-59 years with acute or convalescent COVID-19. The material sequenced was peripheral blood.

CDR3 sequence (DNA): TGCGCCAGCAGCCAAGGCGGGAGTGGCACCTACGAGCAGTACTTC. Amino acid sequence: CASSQGGSGTYEQYF. This chain connects TRBV4-3 to TRBJ2-7; 7 bases match TRBD2. V lost 1 base to trimming and J lost 2 bases; unmatched junction nucleotides: 5. Germline V CDR1 and CDR2: LGHNA, YSLEER. The CDR3 runs 15 residues.